The clone carrying this T cell receptor (beta chain) has more than one count but fewer than ten. This sample was taken from a study of cytomegalovirus exposure and HLA in healthy donors. The PCR employed 60 Vbeta primers together with 13 Jbeta primers. This table comes from immunoSEQ multiplex PCR, and its TCRdb copy is limited to in-frame clones, with some not included. The table lists roughly 150,000 clones, over 65% of them singletons. The sample consisted of PBMCs. The TCR was taken from a male donor in good health and CMV-seronegative.

The CDR3 sequence: CASSPRGRLSYEQYF. The CDR3 DNA reads as TGTGCCAGCAGTCCCCGTGGCAGACTCTCCTACGAGCAGTACTTC. This sequence joins TRBV27 and TRBJ2-7; D unresolved. V lost 5 bases to trimming and J lost 0 bases, with 14 bases between them. Per the germline V gene, CDR1 is MNHEY and CDR2 is SMNVEV (reference sequence). The CDR3 loop spans 15 amino acids.